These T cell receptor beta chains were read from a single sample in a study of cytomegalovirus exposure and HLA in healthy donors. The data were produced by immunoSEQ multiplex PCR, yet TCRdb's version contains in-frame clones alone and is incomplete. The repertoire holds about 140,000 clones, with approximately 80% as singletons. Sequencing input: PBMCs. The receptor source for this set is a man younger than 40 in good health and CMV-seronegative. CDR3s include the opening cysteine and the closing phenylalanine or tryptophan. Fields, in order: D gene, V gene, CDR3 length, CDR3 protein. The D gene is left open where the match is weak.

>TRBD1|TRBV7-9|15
CASSLGGTGDGEQYF
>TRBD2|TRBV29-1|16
CSVENPGLAGAYEQYF
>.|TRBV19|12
CASSTILQGQFF
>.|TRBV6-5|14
CASGGGRGNQPQHF
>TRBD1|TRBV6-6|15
CASSYETGAASEAFF
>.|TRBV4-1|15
CASSQDPGSQYEQYF
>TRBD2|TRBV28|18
CASSLSVYGRAVTGELFF
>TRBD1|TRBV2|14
CATSRGGQGSEAFF
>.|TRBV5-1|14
CASSLGQNQETQYF
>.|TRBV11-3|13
CASSSGSGNTIYF
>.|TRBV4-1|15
CASSQVFADQETQYF
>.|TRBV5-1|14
CASSEPGSSYEQYF
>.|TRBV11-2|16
CASSLAGVASSYEQYF
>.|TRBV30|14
CACNRGLLSYEQYF
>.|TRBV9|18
CASSVATRGGSSTDTQYF
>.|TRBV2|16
CASSEGLELFSYEQYF
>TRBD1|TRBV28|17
CASSQFPQGLFNYGYTF
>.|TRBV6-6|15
CASKADSLVNYGYTF
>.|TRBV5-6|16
CASSLTPRDIGNTIYF
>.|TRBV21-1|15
CASSKGTANTGELFF
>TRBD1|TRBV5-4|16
CASSLLRGQGSYEQYF
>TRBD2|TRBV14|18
CASRRWVAGGPNSYEQYF
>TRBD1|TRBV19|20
CASSGEDRGFIGANTGELFF
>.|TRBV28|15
CASSSTGTNSYEQYF
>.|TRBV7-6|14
CASSLATGQETQYF
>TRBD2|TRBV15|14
CATSTGLEKVEQYF
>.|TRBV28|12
CASRQNNWPQHF
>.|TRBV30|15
CAWSVHRRGKETQYF
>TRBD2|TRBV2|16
CASSPRLAGHLYTQYF
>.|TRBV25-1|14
CASSDPTGNYEQYF
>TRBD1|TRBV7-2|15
CASSLSGGDHYEQFF
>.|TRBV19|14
CATASGRVENIQYF
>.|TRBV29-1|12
CSARPREETQYF
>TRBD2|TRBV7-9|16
CASSSYLAGDYNEQFF
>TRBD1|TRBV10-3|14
CAISAGTVEEKLFF
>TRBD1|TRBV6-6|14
CASSYRQGAYGYTF
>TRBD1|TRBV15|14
CATSRDTGGTEAFF
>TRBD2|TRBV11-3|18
CASSQGLAGAISQETQYF
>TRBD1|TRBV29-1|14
CSVVWANRGYEQYF
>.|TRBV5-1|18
CASSLASVSGYPSYEQYF